The source of this T cell receptor beta chain is a study of patients and donors after allogeneic stem cell transplantation. The ends lost 5 bases at V and 8 bases at J; junction bases unmatched: 3. The CDR3 covers 12 residues. A single record per CDR3 protein comes from TCRdb applying MiXCR to the RT-PCR reads. The sample has about 89,000 distinct CDR3 sequences; about 44% are singletons. This sequence joins TRBV12-3 or TRBV12-4 and TRBJ1-1; TRBD1 agrees at 9 bases. What was sequenced was blood, either unsorted or a sorted T cell fraction (not recorded which). The clonotype originates from a human donor who was either an allogeneic HSCT recipient or a stem cell or donor lymphocyte infusion donor (not recorded which). It is not recorded whose cells these are; they may come from a transplant donor. The CDR3 DNA reads TGTGCCAGCAGTCGGGACAGGGTGGAAGCTTTCTTT. Protein product: CASSRDRVEAFF.